These 2 T cell receptor beta chains were all obtained from the same sample, sequenced in a study of radiotherapy plus CTLA-4 blockade in lung cancer (dated by TCRdb to 2016 to 2019). Receptor amplification or capture employed the immunoSEQ multiplex PCR assay. Sourced from immuneACCESS, this table was stored by TCRdb with only in-frame sequences that have V and J called. A share of the clones is absent; for the studies checked, an unresolved V gene accounts for under half, and the remainder has no known explanation. The sample table holds approximately 45,000 clones, of which 50% to 70% were seen once. Under 20% of the sample belongs to the ten largest clones. Source: peripheral blood, taken from a patient treated with radiotherapy plus ipilimumab. These receptors all stem from a human donor with non-small cell lung cancer who had a partial response to radiotherapy plus ipilimumab.

J is TRBJ2-7 and V is TRBV2; a weak D match, TRBD2 (5 bases). V gave up 8 bases and J gave up 3 bases, with 8 bases separating them. The germline V gene encodes CDR1 SNHLY and CDR2 FYNNEI. CDR3 length: 11 residues. The CDR3 coding sequence is TGTGCCAGCGGGGAGTACTACGAGCAGTACTTC. It translates to CASGEYYEQYF.

This clone has more than one count but fewer than ten. This sequence joins TRBV19 and TRBJ1-6; weak D call: TRBD1 (5 bases). Germline V gene sequence: CDR1 LNHDA, CDR2 SQIVND (reference sequence). Trimming removed 1 base from V and 9 bases from J, with 7 bases in between. CDR3 length equals 13 residues. The CDR3: CASSIGGASPLHF. The DNA of the CDR3 is TGTGCCAGTAGTATAGGTGGGGCTTCACCCCTCCACTTT.